These 3 T cell receptor beta chains originate from one sample sequenced in a study of cytotoxic CD8 clonotypes in ibrutinib-treated CLL. The data were produced by immunoSEQ multiplex PCR, yet TCRdb's version contains in-frame clones alone and is incomplete. The sample has about 150,000 clones, roughly three quarters seen once. The input for sequencing was PBMCs, taken after 24 months of ibrutinib treatment. Every receptor here comes from a human donor with chronic lymphocytic leukemia.

The chain couples TRBV15 to TRBJ2-1; 11 bases line up with TRBD2. Trimming removed 5 bases from V and 12 bases from J; junction bases left unmatched: 15. The CDR3 runs 16 residues. Per germline, CDR1 LNHNV and CDR2 YYDKDF (reference sequence). The CDR3 sequence: CATSEPGLAAGLRQFF. The CDR3 DNA is TGTGCCACCAGCGAACCGGGACTAGCGGCAGGGTTGAGGCAGTTCTTC.

This clone was detected only a few times. This sequence joins TRBV11-3 and TRBJ1-1; D perhaps matches TRBD1 (5 bases). The CDR3 is 13 residues long. V was clipped by 2 bases and J by 3 bases, with 7 bases between them. Germline V gene lookup returns CDR1 SGHNT and CDR2 YENEEA. CDR3 amino acids: CASSLWGDTEAFF. CDR3 nucleotide sequence: TGTGCCAGCAGCTTATGGGGGGACACTGAAGCTTTCTTT.

The genes are TRBV6-6 and TRBJ1-3; no clear D gene. Germline CDR1 reads MNHNY; CDR2 reads SVGAGI (reference sequence). The CDR3 sequence is 14 residues long. Trimming shortened V by 2 bases and J by 11 bases, and 16 bases separated the two germline ends. CDR3 loop: CASSYRLGLAAIYF. The CDR3 DNA follows: TGTGCCAGCAGTTACCGGTTGGGCCTAGCTGCCATATATTTT.